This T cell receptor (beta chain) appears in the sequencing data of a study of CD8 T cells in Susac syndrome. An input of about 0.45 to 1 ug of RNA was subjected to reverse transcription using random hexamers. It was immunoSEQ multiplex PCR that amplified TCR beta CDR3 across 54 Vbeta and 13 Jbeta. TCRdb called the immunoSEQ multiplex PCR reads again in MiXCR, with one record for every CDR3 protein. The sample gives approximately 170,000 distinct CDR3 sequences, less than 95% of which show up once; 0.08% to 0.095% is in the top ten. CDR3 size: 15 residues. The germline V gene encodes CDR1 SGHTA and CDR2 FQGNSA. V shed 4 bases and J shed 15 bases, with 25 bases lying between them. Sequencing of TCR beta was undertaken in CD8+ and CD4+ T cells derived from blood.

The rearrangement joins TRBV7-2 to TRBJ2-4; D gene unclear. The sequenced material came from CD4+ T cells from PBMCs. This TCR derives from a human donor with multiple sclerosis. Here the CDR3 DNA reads TGTGCCAGCAGCTCACCGACGACAAGACCCACCTTAGTGTACTTC. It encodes CASSSPTTRPTLVYF.